This TCR beta chain was retrieved from a study of T cells after yellow fever vaccination. In the study overall: In the case of low-cell-number fractions, SMART-Seq v4 Ultra Low Input was used for preparation.

MiXCR, run by TCRdb on the 5' RACE reads, gives a single entry per CDR3 protein. This table holds 300,000 to 450,000 distinct CDR3 sequences, 8% to 9.5% found once. Study outcomes and limitations: Peaking on day 5 versus 15, the secondary response was faster but weaker. Abundant clonotypes from the bulk population could have been carried over as contaminants into FACS-sorted repertoires.

Concerning this clonotype: As yet, its antigen is unknown.

Trimming took off 5 bases at V and 6 bases at J, with 11 bases between the two ends. This CDR3 spans 12 amino acids. The V call is TRBV12-3 or TRBV12-4, the J call TRBJ2-7; the D gene is possibly TRBD2 (6 bases). The receptor's source is a man aged 18 to 29 who received the YFV17D yellow fever vaccine. This specimen was PBMCs, taken about 49 days after the first yellow fever vaccination. The CDR3 DNA follows: TGTGCCAGCAGTCCGGAGGGGCCCGAGCAGTACTTC. Its translation is CASSPEGPEQYF.